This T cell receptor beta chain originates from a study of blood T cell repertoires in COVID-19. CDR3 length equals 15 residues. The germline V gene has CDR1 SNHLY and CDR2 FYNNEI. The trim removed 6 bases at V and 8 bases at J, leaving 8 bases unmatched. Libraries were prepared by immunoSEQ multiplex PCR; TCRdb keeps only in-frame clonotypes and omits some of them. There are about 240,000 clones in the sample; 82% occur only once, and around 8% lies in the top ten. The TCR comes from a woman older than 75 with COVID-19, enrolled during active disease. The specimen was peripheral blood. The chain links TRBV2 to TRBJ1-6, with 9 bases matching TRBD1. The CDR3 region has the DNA TGTGCCAGCAGCGCGCCGGGACAGGGTTATTCACCCCTCCACTTT. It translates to CASSAPGQGYSPLHF.